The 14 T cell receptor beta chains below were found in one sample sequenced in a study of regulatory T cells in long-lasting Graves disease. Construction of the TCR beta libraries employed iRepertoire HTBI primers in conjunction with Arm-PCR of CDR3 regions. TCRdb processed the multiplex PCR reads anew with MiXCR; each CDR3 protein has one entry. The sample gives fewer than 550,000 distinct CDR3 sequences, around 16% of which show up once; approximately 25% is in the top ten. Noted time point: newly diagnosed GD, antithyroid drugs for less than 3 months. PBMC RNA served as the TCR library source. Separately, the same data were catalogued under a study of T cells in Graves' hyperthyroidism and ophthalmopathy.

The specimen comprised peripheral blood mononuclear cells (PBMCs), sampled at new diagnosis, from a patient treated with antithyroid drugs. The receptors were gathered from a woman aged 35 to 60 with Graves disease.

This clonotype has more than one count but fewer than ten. The CDR3 region is CASRRTGWGNQPQHF. Here the CDR3 DNA reads TGTGCCAGCAGGAGAACAGGGTGGGGCAATCAGCCCCAGCATTTT. The V call is TRBV6-1, the J call TRBJ1-5, with a possible D match to TRBD1 (6 bases). The CDR3 has 15 amino acids. From germline, CDR1 is MNHNS and CDR2 SASEGT. V dropped 6 bases and J dropped 2 bases, with 14 bases sitting between them.

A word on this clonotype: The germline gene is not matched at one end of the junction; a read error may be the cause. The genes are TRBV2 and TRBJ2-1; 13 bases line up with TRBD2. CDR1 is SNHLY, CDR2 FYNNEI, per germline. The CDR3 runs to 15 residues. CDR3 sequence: CAGRWTSGGYDEQFF. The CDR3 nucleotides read TGTGCCGGCAGATGGACTAGCGGGGGTTACGATGAGCAGTTCTTC.

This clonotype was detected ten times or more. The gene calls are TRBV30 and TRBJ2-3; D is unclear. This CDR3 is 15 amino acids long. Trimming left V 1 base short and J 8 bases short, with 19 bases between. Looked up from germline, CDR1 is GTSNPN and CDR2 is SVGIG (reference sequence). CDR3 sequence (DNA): TGTGCCTGGAGTGCGTACCGATTAACCCCGGGTACGCAGTATTTT. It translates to CAWSAYRLTPGTQYF.

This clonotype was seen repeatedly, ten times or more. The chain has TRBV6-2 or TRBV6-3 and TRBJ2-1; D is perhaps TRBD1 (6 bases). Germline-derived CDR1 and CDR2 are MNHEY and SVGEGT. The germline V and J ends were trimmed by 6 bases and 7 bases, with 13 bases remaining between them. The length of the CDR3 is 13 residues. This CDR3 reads CASRGASRNEQFF. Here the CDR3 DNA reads TGTGCCAGCAGGGGGGCTAGTCGGAATGAGCAGTTCTTC.

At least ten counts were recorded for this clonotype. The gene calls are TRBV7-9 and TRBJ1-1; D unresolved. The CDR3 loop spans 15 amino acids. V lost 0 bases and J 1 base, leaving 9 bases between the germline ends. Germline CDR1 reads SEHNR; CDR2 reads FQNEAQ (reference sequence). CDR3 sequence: CASSLARTENTEAFF. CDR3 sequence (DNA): TGTGCCAGCAGCTTAGCCCGGACGGAGAACACTGAAGCTTTCTTT.

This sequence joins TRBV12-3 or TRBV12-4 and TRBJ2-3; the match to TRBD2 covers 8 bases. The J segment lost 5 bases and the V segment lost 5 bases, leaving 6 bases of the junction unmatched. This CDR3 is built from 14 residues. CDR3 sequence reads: CASSPGLGVDTQYF. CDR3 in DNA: TGTGCCAGCAGTCCGGGACTAGGGGTAGATACGCAGTATTTT.

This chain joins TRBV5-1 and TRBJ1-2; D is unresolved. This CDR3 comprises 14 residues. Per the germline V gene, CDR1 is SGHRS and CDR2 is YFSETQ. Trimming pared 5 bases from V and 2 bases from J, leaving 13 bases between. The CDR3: CASRSDGNNYGYTF. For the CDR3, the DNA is TGCGCCAGCAGATCGGACGGCAACAACTATGGCTACACCTTC.

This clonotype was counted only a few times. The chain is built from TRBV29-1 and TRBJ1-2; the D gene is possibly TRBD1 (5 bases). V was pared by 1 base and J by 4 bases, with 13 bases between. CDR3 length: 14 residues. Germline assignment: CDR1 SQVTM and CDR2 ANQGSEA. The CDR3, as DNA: TGCAGCGTTGAAGCGGCCCGGGGCGGCTATGGCTACACCTTC. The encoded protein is CSVEAARGGYGYTF.

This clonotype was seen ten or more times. CDR3 protein: CASNRGRLTEAFF. CDR3 nucleotide sequence: TGTGCCAGCAACAGGGGTCGTCTGACTGAAGCTTTCTTT. The chain recombines TRBV12-3 or TRBV12-4 with TRBJ1-1; TRBD1 agrees at 7 bases. The CDR3 totals 13 residues. V lost 7 bases to trimming and J lost 5 bases; unmatched junction nucleotides: 7.

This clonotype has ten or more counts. CDR3 DNA: TGTGCCACCAGCGGAACAGGGGGCGAATTGAACACTGAAGCTTTCTTT. It encodes CATSGTGGELNTEAFF. J is TRBJ1-1 and V is TRBV15; 9 nucleotides line up with TRBD1. Trimming at V came to 5 bases and at J to 0 bases, leaving 7 bases not matched to a gene. The germline CDR1 and CDR2 sequences are LNHNV and YYDKDF (reference sequence). The CDR3 length is 16 residues.

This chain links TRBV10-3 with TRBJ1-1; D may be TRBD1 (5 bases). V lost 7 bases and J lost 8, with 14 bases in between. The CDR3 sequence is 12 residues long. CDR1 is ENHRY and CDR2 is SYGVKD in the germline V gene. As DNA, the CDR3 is TGTGCCATCACCGAGGGGTGGGGAGAAGCTTTCTTT. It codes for CAITEGWGEAFF.

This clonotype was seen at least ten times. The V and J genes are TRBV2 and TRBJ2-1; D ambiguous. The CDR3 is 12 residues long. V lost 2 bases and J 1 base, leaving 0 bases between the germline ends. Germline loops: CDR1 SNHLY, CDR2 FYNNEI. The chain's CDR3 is CASSESYNEQFF. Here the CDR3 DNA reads TGTGCCAGCAGTGAATCCTACAATGAGCAGTTCTTC.

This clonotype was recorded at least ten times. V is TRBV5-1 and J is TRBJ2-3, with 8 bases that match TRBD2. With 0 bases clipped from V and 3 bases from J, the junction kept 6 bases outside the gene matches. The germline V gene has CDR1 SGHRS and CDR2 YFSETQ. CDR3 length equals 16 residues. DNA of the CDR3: TGCGCCAGCAGCTTGGCGTCCACTAGCGGAACAGATACGCAGTATTTT. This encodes CASSLASTSGTDTQYF.

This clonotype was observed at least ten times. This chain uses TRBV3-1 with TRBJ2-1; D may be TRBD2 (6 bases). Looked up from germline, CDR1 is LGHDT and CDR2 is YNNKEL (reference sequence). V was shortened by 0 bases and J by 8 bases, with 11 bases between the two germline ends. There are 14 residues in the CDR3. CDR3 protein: CASSQEPGVDEQFF. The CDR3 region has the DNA TGTGCCAGCAGCCAAGAACCGGGGGTGGATGAGCAGTTCTTC.